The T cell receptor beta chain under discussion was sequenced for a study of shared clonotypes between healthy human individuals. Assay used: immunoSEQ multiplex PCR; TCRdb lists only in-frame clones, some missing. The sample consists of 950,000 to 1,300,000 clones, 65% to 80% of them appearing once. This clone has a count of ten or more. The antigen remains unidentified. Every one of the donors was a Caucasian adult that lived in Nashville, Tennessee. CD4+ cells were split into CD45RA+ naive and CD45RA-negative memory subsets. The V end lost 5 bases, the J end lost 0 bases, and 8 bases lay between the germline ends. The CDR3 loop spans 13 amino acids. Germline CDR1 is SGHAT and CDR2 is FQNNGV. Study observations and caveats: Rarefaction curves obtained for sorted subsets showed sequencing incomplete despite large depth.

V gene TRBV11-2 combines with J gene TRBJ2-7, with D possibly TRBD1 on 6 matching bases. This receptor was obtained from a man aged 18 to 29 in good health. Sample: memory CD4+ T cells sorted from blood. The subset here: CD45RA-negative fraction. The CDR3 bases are TGTGCCAGCAGCGGGACAAACTCCTACGAGCAGTACTTC. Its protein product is CASSGTNSYEQYF.